The 29 T cell receptor beta chains given below trace back to one sample, sequenced in a study of OX40 agonist ivuxolimab in advanced cancers. TCRdb's table, derived via immunoSEQ multiplex PCR, lists solely in-frame clones and lacks some. The table records about 68,000 clones, over 65% of them present only once. Sequenced material: CD4+ or CD8+ T cells sorted from blood, taken in a trial of the OX40 agonist ivuxolimab. The source is an adult with an advanced solid tumor such as melanoma, head and neck, liver or kidney cancer.

V and J are TRBV5-8 and TRBJ1-5; 9 bases line up with TRBD1. V shed 2 bases, J shed 7 bases, and the junction held 4 bases outside the gene matches. The CDR3 consists of 14 residues. The germline V gene encodes CDR1 SGHTS and CDR2 YDEGEE. The CDR3 DNA follows: TGTGCCAGCAGCTTTGGACAGGGGAGACAGCCCCAGCATTTT. It yields the protein CASSFGQGRQPQHF.

This chain links TRBV5-1 with TRBJ2-1; TRBD1 matches 9 bases. There are 15 residues in the CDR3. Unmatched junction bases numbered 2, after V lost 0 bases and J lost 4 bases. The germline V gene encodes CDR1 SGHRS and CDR2 YFSETQ. The CDR3 nucleotides read TGCGCCAGCAGCTTGGCGGGACAGGGATACAATGAGCAGTTCTTC. Residues: CASSLAGQGYNEQFF.

The chain links TRBV7-9 to TRBJ1-2; D gene unclear. The germline V gene encodes CDR1 SEHNR and CDR2 FQNEAQ (reference sequence). V dropped 5 bases and J dropped 2 bases, with 12 bases sitting between them. This CDR3 has 14 amino acids. CDR3 amino acids: CASSQLDRNYGYTF. CDR3 bases: TGTGCCAGCAGCCAACTGGACCGGAACTATGGCTACACCTTC.

This clone has just one count. This chain links TRBV7-2 with TRBJ1-5; D ambiguous. Trimming removed 2 bases from V and 2 bases from J, with 10 bases in between. The germline V gene has CDR1 SGHTA and CDR2 FQGNSA. The CDR3 totals 15 residues. The CDR3 region is CASSLQAGGNQPQHF. In DNA form, the CDR3 reads TGTGCCAGCAGCTTACAGGCAGGAGGCAATCAGCCCCAGCATTTT.

This chain links TRBV18 with TRBJ2-1; TRBD1 matches at 7 bases. The CDR3 has 16 residues. The trim removed 0 bases at V and 4 bases at J, leaving 6 bases unmatched. Germline V gives CDR1 KGHSH, CDR2 LQKENI. The DNA of the CDR3 is TGTGCCAGCTCACCACCTGGGACAGATATTTACAATGAGCAGTTCTTC. Amino acids: CASSPPGTDIYNEQFF.

This chain joins TRBV2 and TRBJ2-3; a weak D match, TRBD1 (6 bases). Looked up from germline, CDR1 is SNHLY and CDR2 is FYNNEI. The CDR3 covers 13 residues. V lost 10 bases and J 1 base, leaving 12 bases between the germline ends. CDR3 protein: CATGDGRTDTQYF. CDR3 DNA sequence: TGTGCCACAGGGGACGGCCGCACAGATACGCAGTATTTT.

The chain joins TRBV25-1 to TRBJ2-6; no reliable D call. Trimming removed 1 base from V and 4 bases from J, with 11 bases in between. The CDR3 has 16 amino acids. Germline lookup yields CDR1 MGHDK and CDR2 SYGVNS. The CDR3 DNA sequence: TGTGCCAGCAGTGAATTTAGGGCCGGCGGGGCCAACGTCCTGACTTTC. This translates into CASSEFRAGGANVLTF.

This clone was found a few times. This sample also contains other DNA sequences that code for the same CDR3. This chain connects TRBV18 to TRBJ2-1; 7 positions match TRBD2. The CDR3 spans 13 residues. With 0 bases clipped from V and 7 bases from J, the junction kept 0 bases outside the gene matches. CDR1 is KGHSH and CDR2 is LQKENI in the germline V gene. This CDR3 reads CASSPPGGNEQFF. The CDR3 coding sequence is TGTGCCAGCTCACCACCGGGGGGGAATGAGCAGTTCTTC.

J is TRBJ2-7 and V is TRBV6-5, with 10 bases that match TRBD1. The germline V gene has CDR1 MNHEY and CDR2 SVGAGI. This CDR3 has 15 residues. Unmatched junction bases numbered 5, after V lost 6 bases and J lost 0 bases. The CDR3 region has the DNA TGTGCCAGCAGCCGACAGGGGGCCCGCTCCTACGAGCAGTACTTC. Its translation is CASSRQGARSYEQYF.

The rearrangement uses TRBV5-1 and TRBJ1-1; D perhaps matches TRBD1 (6 bases). Germline V lookup: CDR1 SGHRS, CDR2 YFSETQ. The CDR3 is 16 amino acids. The V end lost 3 bases, the J end lost 0 bases, and 15 bases lay between the germline ends. The CDR3 DNA follows: TGCGCCAGCAGCTGGGGGCAGGGACGTATGAACACTGAAGCTTTCTTT. Its protein is CASSWGQGRMNTEAFF.

The chain couples TRBV7-2 to TRBJ2-2; TRBD2 matches 8 bases. The germline V gene encodes CDR1 SGHTA and CDR2 FQGNSA. The CDR3 sequence is 17 residues long. After removal of 3 bases from V and 4 bases from J, the junction contained 10 bases not matched to a gene. The CDR3 nucleotides are TGTGCCAGCAGCTTCTTGGGTAGCGGGATACTCACCGGGGAGCTGTTTTTT. Its protein product is CASSFLGSGILTGELFF. The variable domain in full, completed from reference TRBV7-2 and TRBJ2-2, reads GAGVSQSPSNKVTEKGKDVELRCDPISGHTALYWYRQSLGQGLEFLIYFQGNSAPDKSGLPSDRFSAERTGGSVSTLTIQRTQQEDSAVYLCASSFLGSGILTGELFFGEGSRLTVL.

The chain couples TRBV5-1 to TRBJ2-1; D is unclear. Germline values: CDR1 SGHRS, CDR2 YFSETQ. CDR3 size: 12 residues. Trimming pared 4 bases from V and 5 bases from J, leaving 7 bases between. CDR3 DNA: TGCGCCAGCAGCCCCTGGGACAATGAGCAGTTCTTC. It translates to CASSPWDNEQFF.

The chain carries TRBV19 and TRBJ2-6; D may be TRBD2 (6 bases). CDR3 size: 16 residues. Trimming took off 9 bases at V and 3 bases at J, with 18 bases between the two ends. Germline V gene sequence: CDR1 LNHDA, CDR2 SQIVND (reference sequence). CDR3 loop: CASLDPGGSGANVLTF. The CDR3 nucleotides are TGTGCCAGCCTCGATCCTGGGGGGAGTGGGGCCAACGTCCTGACTTTC.

With respect to this clone: An end of the junction does not agree with germline; a read error may underlie this. Distinct nucleotide sequences in the sample also encode this CDR3. The chain joins TRBV6-5 to TRBJ1-3; possible D gene TRBD1, 6 bases. This CDR3 has 15 amino acids. In germline, CDR1 is MNHEY, CDR2 SVGAGI. The chain's CDR3 is CASSYSGASGNTIYF. CDR3 sequence (DNA): TGCGCCAGCAGTTACTCGGGGGCTTCTGGAAACACCATATATTTT.

The rearrangement uses TRBV27 and TRBJ2-6; no reliable D call. V was trimmed by 3 bases and J by 1 base, leaving 7 bases between them. The CDR3 runs 15 residues. In germline, CDR1 is MNHEY, CDR2 SMNVEV (reference sequence). The CDR3 spells CASSFGASGANVLTF. The DNA of the CDR3 is TGTGCCAGCAGTTTCGGTGCTTCTGGGGCCAACGTCCTGACTTTC.

J is TRBJ2-7 and V is TRBV6-5; unclear D gene. Germline V gene lookup returns CDR1 MNHEY and CDR2 SVGAGI. The ends were cut back, 5 bases at V and 1 base at J, with 9 bases in the middle. There are 13 residues in the CDR3. The CDR3, as DNA: TGTGCCAGCAGTATGGACGGGTCCTACGAGCAGTACTTC. It specifies CASSMDGSYEQYF.

CDR3 loop: CASSLMNPFNNYGYTF. The DNA for the CDR3 is TGTGCCAGCAGCCTAATGAACCCTTTTAACAACTATGGCTACACCTTC. The chain recombines TRBV7-2 with TRBJ1-2; no firm D call. V was shortened by 5 bases and J by 2 bases, with 18 bases between the two germline ends. This CDR3 contains 16 residues. Germline V gene lookup returns CDR1 SGHTA and CDR2 FQGNSA.

This clone was detected once. V and J are TRBV5-1 and TRBJ2-5; maybe TRBD2 (5 bases). The germline CDR1 and CDR2 sequences are SGHRS and YFSETQ. The CDR3 totals 15 residues. Deletions cut 2 bases from V and 2 bases from J, with 13 bases between. CDR3 DNA: TGCGCCAGCAGCTTCGGAGGTTGGGTACAAGAGACCCAGTACTTC. Translated: CASSFGGWVQETQYF.

The chain is built from TRBV7-2 and TRBJ1-2; D remains unclear. The CDR3 consists of 14 residues. Trimming shortened V by 3 bases and J by 0 bases, and 8 bases separated the two germline ends. Germline V gene lookup returns CDR1 SGHTA and CDR2 FQGNSA. Written as DNA, the CDR3 is TGTGCCAGCAGCTTTCGTGAGACTAACTATGGCTACACCTTC. Its translation: CASSFRETNYGYTF.

The table lists this clone with a count of one. The rearrangement uses TRBV14 and TRBJ1-1; D gene uncertain. The CDR3 length is 15 residues. Per germline, CDR1 SGHDN and CDR2 FVKESK. The V end lost 0 bases, the J end lost 1 base, and 9 bases lay between the germline ends. The CDR3 nucleotides read TGTGCCAGCAGCCAAGAAAACAGAGCGAACACTGAAGCTTTCTTT. Its translation: CASSQENRANTEAFF.

The CDR3 sequence: CASSAASGDSYEQYF. CDR3 nucleotide sequence: TGTGCCAGCAGCGCGGCTAGCGGCGACTCCTACGAGCAGTACTTC. The chain employs TRBV9 and TRBJ2-7; 7 nucleotides line up with TRBD2. Trimming removed 3 bases from V and 0 bases from J; junction bases left unmatched: 6. The CDR3 consists of 15 residues. Germline V lookup: CDR1 SGDLS, CDR2 YYNGEE. Variable domain in full (rest from reference TRBV9 and TRBJ2-7): DSGVTQTPKHLITATGQRVTLRCSPRSGDLSVYWYQQSLDQGLQFLIQYYNGEERAKGNILERFSAQQFPDLHSELNLSSLELGDSALYFCASSAASGDSYEQYFGPGTRLTVT.

The chain carries TRBV29-1 and TRBJ2-7; D might be TRBD2 (6 bases). V was cut by 5 bases and J by 2 bases, with 13 bases left in between. The CDR3 covers 13 residues. Looked up from germline, CDR1 is SQVTM and CDR2 is ANQGSEA. The CDR3 bases are TGCAGCGTTCCGGGACTCTCTACCTACGAGCAGTACTTC. This translates into CSVPGLSTYEQYF.

The chain links TRBV6-5 to TRBJ2-7; D gene ambiguous. This CDR3 contains 15 residues. The germline gives CDR1 MNHEY, CDR2 SVGAGI. V lost 0 bases and J lost 4, with 13 bases in between. CDR3 region: CASSYSSISVYEQYF. In nucleotides, the CDR3 is TGTGCCAGCAGTTACTCTTCCATTTCGGTATACGAGCAGTACTTC.

Here the CDR3 reads CASSYSWGWAYEQYF. In DNA form, the CDR3 reads TGTGCCAGCAGTTACTCATGGGGTTGGGCCTACGAGCAGTACTTC. The rearrangement links TRBV6-5 to TRBJ2-7; D is unresolved. The length of the CDR3 is 15 residues. Trimming cost V 0 bases and J 2 bases, with 11 bases left between them. Germline CDR1 is MNHEY and CDR2 is SVGAGI.

The chain couples TRBV4-1 to TRBJ2-7; the match to TRBD2 covers 8 bases. The CDR3 consists of 15 residues. Germline V gene sequence: CDR1 MGHRA, CDR2 YSYEKL. The ends lost 0 bases at V and 2 bases at J; junction bases unmatched: 3. CDR3 sequence: CASSQEERGTYEQYF. The CDR3, as DNA: TGCGCCAGCAGCCAAGAGGAGCGGGGGACCTACGAGCAGTACTTC.

The V gene is TRBV7-9, the J gene TRBJ1-3; D remains unclear. CDR1 SEHNR and CDR2 FQNEAQ come from the germline V gene (reference sequence). The V end lost 5 bases, the J end lost 4 bases, and 12 bases lay between the germline ends. The CDR3 is made up of 14 amino acids. The chain's CDR3 is CASSPEVSGNTIYF. For the CDR3, the DNA is TGTGCCAGCAGCCCCGAGGTATCAGGAAACACCATATATTTT.

The chain combines TRBV25-1 with TRBJ1-1; D ambiguous. V lost 4 bases and J lost 3, with 12 bases in between. The CDR3 consists of 14 residues. Germline V gene sequence: CDR1 MGHDK, CDR2 SYGVNS. CDR3 sequence: CASSGSLGYTEAFF. The CDR3 region has the DNA TGTGCCAGCAGTGGATCCCTGGGATACACTGAAGCTTTCTTT.

This clone was counted a few times. The chain joins TRBV7-9 to TRBJ2-1; 7 bases agree with TRBD2. Trimming removed 2 bases from V and 7 bases from J; junction bases left unmatched: 5. The CDR3 contains 14 residues. CDR1 is SEHNR and CDR2 is FQNEAQ in the germline V gene (reference sequence). CDR3 bases: TGTGCCAGCAGCTTATGGACCGGGGGGAATGAGCAGTTCTTC. Encoded protein: CASSLWTGGNEQFF. The entire variable domain, with the rest obtained from reference TRBV7-9 and TRBJ2-1, is as follows: DTGVSQNPRHKITKRGQNVTFRCDPISEHNRLYWYRQTLGQGPEFLTYFQNEAQLEKSRLLSDRFSAERPKGSFSTLEIQRTEQGDSAMYLCASSLWTGGNEQFFGPGTRLTVL.

V usage is TRBV19 and J usage is TRBJ2-7; 10 nucleotides match TRBD1. This CDR3 contains 13 residues. Germline lookup yields CDR1 LNHDA and CDR2 SQIVND (reference sequence). The ends lost 5 bases at V and 5 bases at J; junction bases unmatched: 3. CDR3 region: CASSPTGGNEQYF. The CDR3 DNA reads as TGTGCCAGTAGTCCGACAGGGGGCAACGAGCAGTACTTC.